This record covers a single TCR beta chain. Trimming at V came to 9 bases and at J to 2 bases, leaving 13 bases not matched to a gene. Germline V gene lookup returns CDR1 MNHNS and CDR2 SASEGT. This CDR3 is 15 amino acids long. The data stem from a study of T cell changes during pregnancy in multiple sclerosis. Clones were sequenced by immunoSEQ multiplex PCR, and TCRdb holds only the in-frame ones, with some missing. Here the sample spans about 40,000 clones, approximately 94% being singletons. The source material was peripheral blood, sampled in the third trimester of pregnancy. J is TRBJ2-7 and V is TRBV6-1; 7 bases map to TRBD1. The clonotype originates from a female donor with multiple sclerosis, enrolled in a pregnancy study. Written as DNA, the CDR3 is TGTGCCAGTCAGACCGGGACAGCGATAACCTACGAGCAGTACTTC. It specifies CASQTGTAITYEQYF.